The 30 T cell receptor beta chains below were found in one sample sequenced in a study of blood T cell repertoires in COVID-19. Assay used: immunoSEQ multiplex PCR; TCRdb lists only in-frame clones, some missing. Of 160,000 or so clones detected, roughly 93% appear once; the ten largest clones hold about 2.5%. The sample consisted of peripheral blood. All receptors derive from a man in his late teens or twenties with acute or convalescent COVID-19.

This rearrangement joins TRBV11-2 to TRBJ1-2; D is possibly TRBD1 (6 bases). This CDR3 has 14 residues. Trimming stripped 5 bases from V and 2 bases from J, with 12 bases between. Germline assignment: CDR1 SGHAT and CDR2 FQNNGV. CDR3 residues: CASSGQYLNYGYTF. Here the CDR3 DNA reads TGTGCCAGCAGCGGACAGTACCTCAACTATGGCTACACCTTC.

The chain uses TRBV27 and TRBJ2-1; 7 nucleotides match TRBD2. Trimming at V came to 1 base and at J to 3 bases, leaving 12 bases not matched to a gene. Germline V CDR1 and CDR2: MNHEY, SMNVEV (reference sequence). The CDR3 is 18 residues long. Here the CDR3 reads CASSLFVRDYPFYNEQFF. The CDR3 DNA is TGTGCCAGCAGTTTATTTGTAAGGGACTACCCCTTCTACAATGAGCAGTTCTTC.

This chain uses TRBV5-1 with TRBJ2-5, with TRBD2 identical over 13 bases. Germline V gene lookup returns CDR1 SGHRS and CDR2 YFSETQ. The CDR3 length is 17 residues. The J segment lost 1 base and the V segment lost 4 bases, leaving 7 bases of the junction unmatched. CDR3 sequence (DNA): TGCGCCAGCAGCATGGGACTAGCGGGGAGGGTCCAAGAGACCCAGTACTTC. Amino acids: CASSMGLAGRVQETQYF.

CDR3 nucleotides: TGTGCCACCCGACTGGAGGGGCTCACCCTTGATCAGCCCCAGCATTTT. Translating it yields CATRLEGLTLDQPQHF. The V gene is TRBV19, the J gene TRBJ1-5; D is perhaps TRBD1 (5 bases). The germline V gene has CDR1 LNHDA and CDR2 SQIVND (reference sequence). V was clipped by 10 bases and J by 5 bases, with 24 bases between them. This CDR3 has 16 residues.

J is TRBJ1-2 and V is TRBV6-1, with TRBD1 as a possible D gene (6 bases). There are 15 residues in the CDR3. The germline gives CDR1 MNHNS, CDR2 SASEGT. Trimming shortened V by 2 bases and J by 2 bases, and 12 bases separated the two germline ends. CDR3: CASSETGQENYGYTF. The DNA of the CDR3 is TGTGCCAGCAGTGAAACAGGGCAGGAGAACTATGGCTACACCTTC.

The chain employs TRBV5-1 and TRBJ1-1; D not resolved. Looked up from germline, CDR1 is SGHRS and CDR2 is YFSETQ. V lost 3 bases, J lost 1 base, and 13 bases lay in between. This CDR3 is built from 15 residues. CDR3 protein: CASSSFLQKNTEAFF. CDR3 DNA sequence: TGCGCCAGCAGCTCGTTCTTACAGAAGAACACTGAAGCTTTCTTT. The complete variable domain, with remaining parts taken from reference TRBV5-1 and TRBJ1-1, reads KAGVTQTPRYLIKTRGQQVTLSCSPISGHRSVSWYQQTPGQGLQFLFEYFSETQRNKGNFPGRFSGRQFSNSRSEMNVSTLELGDSALYLCASSSFLQKNTEAFFGQGTRLTVV.

V gene TRBV27 combines with J gene TRBJ1-1; 8 positions match TRBD1. CDR1 is MNHEY and CDR2 is SMNVEV in the germline V gene (reference sequence). V lost 7 bases and J lost 6; bases outside the gene matches: 10. There are 14 residues in the CDR3. The CDR3 region has the DNA TGTGCCAGCAACTTAGACAGGGGCCGGCCTGAAGCTTTCTTT. Translating gives CASNLDRGRPEAFF.

The J gene is TRBJ2-3, the V gene TRBV7-2; 7 positions match TRBD2. The CDR3 spans 15 residues. CDR1 and CDR2 (germline): SGHTA, FQGNSA. Trimming at V came to 5 bases and at J to 1 base, leaving 6 bases not matched to a gene. CDR3 residues: CASSPWGGGTDTQYF. The DNA for the CDR3 is TGTGCCAGCAGCCCGTGGGGGGGAGGCACAGATACGCAGTATTTT.

V and J are TRBV11-3 and TRBJ2-7; 9 nucleotides match TRBD1. The CDR3 extends over 14 amino acids. V lost 5 bases to trimming and J lost 6 bases; unmatched junction nucleotides: 8. The germline V gene encodes CDR1 SGHNT and CDR2 YENEEA. CDR3 in amino acids: CASSRDRELAEQYF. The CDR3 coding sequence is TGTGCCAGCAGCCGGGACAGGGAGTTAGCCGAGCAGTACTTC. The variable domain in full, completed from reference TRBV11-3 and TRBJ2-7, reads EAGVVQSPRYKIIEKKQPVAFWCNPISGHNTLYWYLQNLGQGPELLIRYENEEAVDDSQLPKDRFSAERLKGVDSTLKIQPAELGDSAVYLCASSRDRELAEQYFGPGTRLTVT.

A few counts support this clone. This specimen includes other DNA sequences encoding the same CDR3. The V gene is TRBV29-1, the J gene TRBJ1-5, with a possible D match to TRBD1 (5 bases). This CDR3 region has 12 residues. V gave up 6 bases and J gave up 4 bases, with 10 bases separating them. Germline V CDR1 and CDR2: SQVTM, ANQGSEA. CDR3 sequence: CSVGGRNQPQHF. The DNA for the CDR3 is TGCAGCGTGGGGGGTCGAAATCAGCCCCAGCATTTT. Variable domain in full (rest from reference TRBV29-1 and TRBJ1-5): SAVISQKPSRDICQRGTSLTIQCQVDSQVTMMFWYRQQPGQSLTLIATANQGSEATYESGFVIDKFPISRPNLTFSTLTVSNMSPEDSSIYLCSVGGRNQPQHFGDGTRLSIL.

The J gene is TRBJ2-1, the V gene TRBV29-1, with 8 positions matching TRBD1. J gave up 4 bases and V 7 bases, and 9 bases lay outside the gene matches. The CDR3 is made up of 14 amino acids. Germline CDR1 is SQVTM and CDR2 is ANQGSEA. The CDR3 here is CSANAGQGYNEQFF. In nucleotides, the CDR3 is TGCAGCGCCAACGCCGGACAGGGTTACAATGAGCAGTTCTTC.

This clone was detected once. As DNA, the CDR3 is TGTGCCAGCAGCGGCCACCTAAACAGCCACAATGAGCAGTTCTTC. Amino acids: CASSGHLNSHNEQFF. This chain connects TRBV9 to TRBJ2-1; D ambiguous. The CDR3 consists of 15 residues. Trimming removed 3 bases from V and 5 bases from J, with 15 bases in between. Germline V lookup: CDR1 SGDLS, CDR2 YYNGEE.

The rearrangement uses TRBV4-1 and TRBJ2-4, with 8 bases matching TRBD2. Germline CDR1 is MGHRA and CDR2 is YSYEKL. V gave up 0 bases and J gave up 9 bases; unmatched junction bases: 7. CDR3 length: 15 amino acids. CDR3 protein: CASSQDWAGGGIQYF. The CDR3 bases are TGCGCCAGCAGCCAAGATTGGGCGGGAGGAGGCATTCAGTACTTC.

This clone has a single count. The chain recombines TRBV5-1 with TRBJ1-4, with TRBD1 as a possible D gene (5 bases). Per germline, CDR1 SGHRS and CDR2 YFSETQ. This CDR3 has 14 residues. The germline V and J ends were trimmed by 2 bases and 4 bases, with 9 bases remaining between them. CDR3 sequence: CASSFGGLNEKLFF. The CDR3 DNA sequence: TGCGCCAGCAGCTTCGGGGGACTTAATGAAAAACTGTTTTTT.

This clone was counted a single time. The rearrangement links TRBV14 to TRBJ2-3; the D gene is possibly TRBD2 (5 bases). The CDR3 is made up of 16 amino acids. The germline gives CDR1 SGHDN, CDR2 FVKESK. Trimming left V 4 bases short and J 0 bases short, with 14 bases between. CDR3 sequence (DNA): TGTGCCAGCAGCCTTACTAGATTGGTGAGCACAGATACGCAGTATTTT. Translated, it gives CASSLTRLVSTDTQYF. Using reference TRBV14 and TRBJ2-3 for the parts outside the CDR3, the full variable domain is EAGVTQFPSHSVIEKGQTVTLRCDPISGHDNLYWYRRVMGKEIKFLLHFVKESKQDESGMPNNRFLAERTGGTYSTLKVQPAELEDSGVYFCASSLTRLVSTDTQYFGPGTRLTVL.

The V gene is TRBV14, the J gene TRBJ1-2, with D possibly TRBD1 on 6 matching bases. The V end lost 4 bases, the J end lost 4 bases, and 10 bases lay between the germline ends. CDR1 and CDR2 (germline): SGHDN, FVKESK. The CDR3 extends over 13 amino acids. The CDR3 loop reads CASSPGTLYGYTF. In nucleotides, the CDR3 is TGTGCCAGCAGCCCCGGGACACTCTATGGCTACACCTTC.

This clone appeared a few times. The rearrangement links TRBV5-1 to TRBJ2-7; no clear D gene. CDR1 is SGHRS and CDR2 is YFSETQ in the germline V gene. Trimming took off 2 bases at V and 1 base at J, with 7 bases between the two ends. This CDR3 has 13 amino acids. In DNA form, the CDR3 reads TGCGCCAGCAGCTTCACCAGTTCCTACGAGCAGTACTTC. Protein product: CASSFTSSYEQYF.

The chain couples TRBV19 to TRBJ1-2; perhaps TRBD1 as D (5 bases). This CDR3 region has 15 residues. Per germline, CDR1 LNHDA and CDR2 SQIVND (reference sequence). Between the trimmed V and J ends, which lost 5 bases and 2 bases, there was a span of 15 bases. CDR3 protein: CASSPAGGANYGYTF. The CDR3 DNA reads TGTGCCAGTAGTCCGGCGGGCGGGGCCAACTATGGCTACACCTTC. Complete variable domain (other parts from reference TRBV19 and TRBJ1-2): DGGITQSPKYLFRKEGQNVTLSCEQNLNHDAMYWYRQDPGQGLRLIYYSQIVNDFQKGDIAEGYSVSREKKESFPLTVTSAQKNPTAFYLCASSPAGGANYGYTFGSGTRLTVV.

The chain combines TRBV7-8 with TRBJ2-7, with TRBD1 as a possible D gene (5 bases). This CDR3 has 15 residues. V was shortened by 4 bases and J by 0 bases, with 13 bases between the two germline ends. The germline V gene encodes CDR1 SGHVS and CDR2 FQNEAQ. CDR3 coding DNA: TGTGCCAGCAGCTCCCGCCAGGGTAGCTCCTACGAGCAGTACTTC. Residues: CASSSRQGSSYEQYF.

The chain employs TRBV5-1 and TRBJ2-1; 12 nucleotides agree with TRBD2. Germline CDR1 and CDR2: SGHRS and YFSETQ. V shed 4 bases, J shed 9 bases, and the junction held 8 bases outside the gene matches. The CDR3 extends over 15 amino acids. The CDR3 coding sequence is TGCGCCAGCAGCCTTCGACTAGCGGGGGAGGGTGAGCAGTTCTTC. It translates to CASSLRLAGEGEQFF.

The chain uses TRBV7-9 and TRBJ1-1, with D possibly being TRBD1 (5 bases). The V and J ends lost 5 bases and 0 bases respectively, with 16 bases between them. Germline loops: CDR1 SEHNR, CDR2 FQNEAQ (reference sequence). CDR3 length: 16 residues. The CDR3 nucleotides are TGTGCCAGCAGCCATCCCCCCGACAGCATGAACACTGAAGCTTTCTTT. Its translation: CASSHPPDSMNTEAFF. The variable domain in full, completed from reference TRBV7-9 and TRBJ1-1, reads DTGVSQNPRHKITKRGQNVTFRCDPISEHNRLYWYRQTLGQGPEFLTYFQNEAQLEKSRLLSDRFSAERPKGSFSTLEIQRTEQGDSAMYLCASSHPPDSMNTEAFFGQGTRLTVV.

A remark on this clone: One end of the junction fails to match germline, which may point to a read error. The gene calls are TRBV6-1 and TRBJ2-7, with 9 positions matching TRBD2. Germline loops: CDR1 MNHNS, CDR2 SASEGT. The CDR3 runs 16 residues. CDR3 coding DNA: TGTGCCAGCAGAGAAGGGGGCGGGAGGGAGGCCTACGAGCAGTACTTC. Translated, it gives CASREGGGREAYEQYF.

The V call is TRBV5-6, the J call TRBJ2-3, with 11 positions matching TRBD2. Germline V CDR1 and CDR2: SGHDT, YYEEEE. This CDR3 has 16 residues. The J segment lost 2 bases and the V segment lost 2 bases, leaving 4 bases of the junction unmatched. As DNA, the CDR3 is TGTGCCAGCAGCTTCTTAGCGGGGGGGATCACAGATACGCAGTATTTT. The encoded protein is CASSFLAGGITDTQYF.

V gene TRBV14 combines with J gene TRBJ2-2; 7 positions match TRBD1. CDR1 and CDR2 from the germline V gene are SGHDN and FVKESK. The CDR3 length is 19 residues. After removal of 4 bases from V and 0 bases from J, the junction contained 14 bases not matched to a gene. The CDR3 region is CASSPLPGQTNANTGELFF. CDR3 bases: TGTGCCAGCAGCCCATTACCGGGACAGACCAACGCGAACACCGGGGAGCTGTTTTTT.

The rearrangement links TRBV19 to TRBJ1-5; the D is unclear. Germline V lookup: CDR1 LNHDA, CDR2 SQIVND (reference sequence). V was shortened by 3 bases and J by 1 base, with 10 bases between the two germline ends. The CDR3 length is 15 residues. The CDR3 spells CASSIREGSNQPQHF. The CDR3 DNA is TGTGCCAGTAGTATTAGGGAGGGAAGCAATCAGCCCCAGCATTTT.

This chain uses TRBV19 with TRBJ2-3; D is ambiguous. This CDR3 is 11 amino acids long. CDR1 and CDR2 from the germline V gene are LNHDA and SQIVND (reference sequence). V lost 5 bases and J lost 8, with 8 bases in between. This CDR3 reads CASSSSGTQYF. CDR3 bases: TGTGCCAGTAGTTCGTCAGGTACGCAGTATTTT.

The chain recombines TRBV27 with TRBJ1-5; the D is unclear. Trimming took 2 bases from V and 0 from J, leaving 11 bases between them. Per the germline V gene, CDR1 is MNHEY and CDR2 is SMNVEV (reference sequence). CDR3 length: 16 residues. CDR3 sequence: CASSLRHGVSNQPQHF. CDR3 coding DNA: TGTGCCAGCAGTTTACGCCACGGGGTTAGCAATCAGCCCCAGCATTTT.

The chain employs TRBV13 and TRBJ1-1; tentatively, D is TRBD1 (6 bases). CDR1 and CDR2 (germline): PRHDT, FYEKMQ (reference sequence). V was clipped by 3 bases and J by 0 bases, with 11 bases between them. The CDR3 covers 15 residues. The CDR3 is CASSLNRVMNTEAFF. The CDR3 DNA reads as TGTGCCAGCAGCTTGAACAGGGTCATGAACACTGAAGCTTTCTTT.

The genes are TRBV25-1 and TRBJ1-6; D gene uncertain. The CDR3 covers 15 residues. V was pared by 6 bases and J by 2 bases, with 11 bases between. Per germline, CDR1 MGHDK and CDR2 SYGVNS. The CDR3 spells CASRKSGAYNSPLHF. CDR3 coding DNA: TGTGCCAGCAGGAAAAGCGGGGCCTATAATTCACCCCTCCACTTT.

The rearrangement uses TRBV2 and TRBJ1-1, with TRBD1 matching over 10 bases. The CDR3 is made up of 14 amino acids. The germline gives CDR1 SNHLY, CDR2 FYNNEI. Trimming at V came to 5 bases and at J to 7 bases, leaving 7 bases not matched to a gene. The CDR3 DNA follows: TGTGCCAGCAGTACCCGGACAGGGGGACTTGAAGCTTTCTTT. This codes for CASSTRTGGLEAFF.